These 27 T cell receptor beta chains share one sample of origin, sequenced in a study of shared clonotypes between healthy human individuals. Generated by immunoSEQ multiplex PCR, the TCRdb table keeps only in-frame clones and is missing some. Here the sample spans about 1.5 million clones, around 98% being singletons. The sample was naive CD4+ T cells sorted from blood. Subset of the sample: CD45RA+ positively selected. These TCRs come from a man between 25 and 39 years old in good health.

This clone was observed a single time. The chain uses TRBV5-4 and TRBJ1-4; D is uncertain. From germline, CDR1 is SGHNT and CDR2 YYREEE (reference sequence). Trimming pared 4 bases from V and 6 bases from J, leaving 16 bases between. This CDR3 spans 15 amino acids. In DNA form, the CDR3 reads TGTGCCAGCAGCCTTTCGAACCGGGTTGATGAAAAACTGTTTTTT. This codes for CASSLSNRVDEKLFF.

The CDR3 protein is CASSLLTSYGYTF. CDR3 coding DNA: TGTGCCAGCAGCTTGTTGACGTCCTATGGCTACACCTTC. The rearrangement joins TRBV5-4 to TRBJ1-2; D call uncertain. CDR1 is SGHNT, CDR2 YYREEE, per germline (reference sequence). CDR3 length: 13 residues. Trimming removed 1 base at V and 4 bases at J, with 8 bases between.

Comment on this clone: The sample carries other DNA sequences with the same CDR3. The chain carries TRBV5-1 and TRBJ2-3; the D gene is possibly TRBD2 (5 bases). CDR3 length equals 15 residues. In germline, CDR1 is SGHRS, CDR2 YFSETQ. Trimming pared 0 bases from V and 0 bases from J, leaving 8 bases between. CDR3 nucleotides: TGCGCCAGCAGCTTGGCGGGAACTAGCACAGATACGCAGTATTTT. The encoded protein is CASSLAGTSTDTQYF. Full variable domain (remainder filled in from reference TRBV5-1 and TRBJ2-3): KAGVTQTPRYLIKTRGQQVTLSCSPISGHRSVSWYQQTPGQGLQFLFEYFSETQRNKGNFPGRFSGRQFSNSRSEMNVSTLELGDSALYLCASSLAGTSTDTQYFGPGTRLTVL.

The rearrangement links TRBV28 to TRBJ1-1, with 12 bases identical to TRBD1. Germline assignment: CDR1 MDHEN and CDR2 SYDVKM. V trimming: 4 bases; J trimming: 4 bases; junction bases outside the gene matches: 13. This CDR3 is 18 amino acids long. The CDR3 coding sequence is TGTGCCAGCAGTTCAATAACCGGGACAGGGGGCGCATCCACTGAAGCTTTCTTT. It codes for CASSSITGTGGASTEAFF. Drawing the rest from reference TRBV28 and TRBJ1-1, the complete variable domain is DVKVTQSSRYLVKRTGEKVFLECVQDMDHENMFWYRQDPGLGLRLIYFSYDVKMKEKGDIPEGYSVSREKKERFSLILESASTNQTSMYLCASSSITGTGGASTEAFFGQGTRLTVV.

The genes are TRBV7-3 and TRBJ2-7; perhaps TRBD1 as D (6 bases). Germline V lookup: CDR1 SGHTA, CDR2 FQGTGA. The V end was cut by 4 bases, the J end by 6 bases, with 13 bases between. The CDR3 runs 13 residues. CDR3 region: CASSSNRASEQYF. CDR3 sequence (DNA): TGTGCCAGCAGCTCGAACAGGGCGAGCGAGCAGTACTTC. Using reference TRBV7-3 and TRBJ2-7 for the parts outside the CDR3, the full variable domain is GAGVSQTPSNKVTEKGKYVELRCDPISGHTALYWYRQSLGQGPEFLIYFQGTGAADDSGLPNDRFFAVRPEGSVSTLKIQRTERGDSAVYLCASSSNRASEQYFGPGTRLTVT.

The chain recombines TRBV19 with TRBJ2-7; TRBD1 might be the D (5 bases). V gave up 7 bases and J gave up 3 bases, with 10 bases separating them. CDR3 length: 12 amino acids. Germline V CDR1 and CDR2: LNHDA, SQIVND (reference sequence). For the CDR3, the DNA is TGTGCCAGTAAGGACACGAGCTACGAGCAGTACTTC. It yields the protein CASKDTSYEQYF.

J is TRBJ1-5 and V is TRBV2, with 7 nucleotides matching TRBD1. Germline loops: CDR1 SNHLY, CDR2 FYNNEI. CDR3 length: 14 amino acids. V dropped 4 bases and J dropped 6; count of bases not matched to a gene: 6. CDR3 region: CASSARQGSQPQHF. The DNA of the CDR3 is TGTGCCAGCAGTGCTCGACAGGGAAGTCAGCCCCAGCATTTT.

The gene calls are TRBV5-1 and TRBJ2-1; D gene uncertain. Per germline, CDR1 SGHRS and CDR2 YFSETQ. CDR3 size: 14 residues. The V gene lost 5 bases and the J gene lost 3 bases, with 12 bases spanning the gap. The CDR3 DNA follows: TGCGCCAGCAGACCCAGGACGGACTACAATGAGCAGTTCTTC. As protein: CASRPRTDYNEQFF.

The J gene is TRBJ1-1, the V gene TRBV30; 8 bases agree with TRBD1. The CDR3 consists of 13 residues. CDR1 and CDR2 from the germline V gene are GTSNPN and SVGIG (reference sequence). V lost 8 bases and J lost 8; bases outside the gene matches: 13. The CDR3 sequence is CARSRGPLAEAFF. The CDR3 DNA reads TGTGCCCGCTCCAGGGGGCCTCTTGCCGAAGCTTTCTTT.

This rearrangement joins TRBV25-1 to TRBJ2-3, with a possible D match to TRBD2 (6 bases). The germline V gene has CDR1 MGHDK and CDR2 SYGVNS. V lost 6 bases, J lost 3 bases, and 22 bases lay in between. The CDR3 runs to 17 residues. The CDR3 DNA follows: TGTGCCAGCAGCCTCGCCGGGGCGGGAATCAGTACAGATACGCAGTATTTT. It codes for CASSLAGAGISTDTQYF. Full variable domain (rest looked up from reference TRBV25-1 and TRBJ2-3): EADIYQTPRYLVIGTGKKITLECSQTMGHDKMYWYQQDPGMELHLIHYSYGVNSTEKGDLSSESTVSRIRTEHFPLTLESARPSHTSQYLCASSLAGAGISTDTQYFGPGTRLTVL.

V gene TRBV5-1 combines with J gene TRBJ1-1, with 10 bases aligning to TRBD1. Germline CDR1 and CDR2: SGHRS and YFSETQ. V lost 3 bases and J lost 0; bases outside the gene matches: 11. The length of the CDR3 is 18 residues. The CDR3 coding sequence is TGCGCCAGCAGCTCGGGGACAGGGGCGCAATCGATGAACACTGAAGCTTTCTTT. Amino acids: CASSSGTGAQSMNTEAFF.

This chain connects TRBV5-1 to TRBJ2-2, with a tentative D call TRBD2 (5 bases). The V gene lost 2 bases and the J gene lost 1 base, with 12 bases spanning the gap. Germline-derived CDR1 and CDR2 are SGHRS and YFSETQ. The CDR3 is made up of 16 amino acids. CDR3 sequence (DNA): TGCGCCAGCAGCTTTAGGGCGGGCGGGAACACCGGGGAGCTGTTTTTT. Protein sequence: CASSFRAGGNTGELFF.

V is TRBV13 and J is TRBJ2-1; D is ambiguous. Germline CDR1 PRHDT, CDR2 FYEKMQ (reference sequence). This CDR3 comprises 14 residues. With 5 bases removed from V and 5 bases from J, the gap between germline ends came to 13 bases. The CDR3 sequence is CASSNSGRNNEQFF. The CDR3 region has the DNA TGTGCCAGCAGCAATAGTGGACGGAACAATGAGCAGTTCTTC.

This chain connects TRBV2 to TRBJ2-1; TRBD2 aligns across 7 bases. Germline CDR1 reads SNHLY; CDR2 reads FYNNEI. The CDR3 contains 14 residues. Trimming cost V 8 bases and J 5 bases; bases outside gene matches: 9. The CDR3 nucleotides are TGTGCCAGCGAATGGAGGGAGGGGAACAATGAGCAGTTCTTC. Translation: CASEWREGNNEQFF.

Here the CDR3 DNA reads TGTGCCAGCAGCCTAGACAGCGCTCGTCAGCCCCAGCATTTT. This translates into CASSLDSARQPQHF. The J gene is TRBJ1-5, the V gene TRBV7-9, with D possibly TRBD1 on 5 matching bases. V lost 5 bases and J lost 6, with 14 bases in between. Germline V lookup: CDR1 SEHNR, CDR2 FQNEAQ (reference sequence). The CDR3 has 14 residues.

This clone was picked up one time. J is TRBJ2-2 and V is TRBV10-3, with D possibly TRBD1 on 6 matching bases. Trimming left V 7 bases short and J 0 bases short, with 15 bases between. Germline CDR1 is ENHRY and CDR2 is SYGVKD. CDR3 size: 16 residues. The CDR3 DNA is TGTGCCATCACTGACAGGACGAGAGCGAACACCGGGGAGCTGTTTTTT. Amino acid sequence: CAITDRTRANTGELFF.

This rearrangement joins TRBV6-6 to TRBJ2-1; 9 bases agree with TRBD2. The trim removed 4 bases at V and 7 bases at J, leaving 8 bases unmatched. The CDR3 loop spans 15 amino acids. CDR1 is MNHNY and CDR2 is SVGAGI in the germline V gene (reference sequence). The CDR3, as DNA: TGTGCCAGCAGTTCCACCGGACTAGCGAAAAATGAGCAGTTCTTC. This sequence encodes CASSSTGLAKNEQFF.

The genes are TRBV27 and TRBJ2-1, with 9 bases aligning to TRBD1. Trimming cost V 4 bases and J 3 bases; bases outside gene matches: 4. The CDR3 spans 15 residues. CDR1 and CDR2 (germline): MNHEY, SMNVEV (reference sequence). The CDR3: CASSSGQGRYNEQFF. CDR3 bases: TGTGCCAGCAGTTCGGGACAGGGTCGCTACAATGAGCAGTTCTTC.

The chain recombines TRBV7-8 with TRBJ2-5; tentatively, D is TRBD1 (6 bases). Germline CDR1 SGHVS, CDR2 FQNEAQ. Deletions cut 4 bases from V and 5 bases from J, with 26 bases between. This CDR3 is 18 amino acids long. This chain's CDR3 is CASSSVGVHTGKAETQYF. DNA for the CDR3: TGTGCCAGCAGCTCGGTGGGGGTCCACACAGGGAAGGCGGAGACCCAGTACTTC. The entire variable domain, with the rest obtained from reference TRBV7-8 and TRBJ2-5, is as follows: GAGVSQSPRYKVAKRGQDVALRCDPISGHVSLFWYQQALGQGPEFLTYFQNEAQLDKSGLPSDRFFAERPEGSVSTLKIQRTQQEDSAVYLCASSSVGVHTGKAETQYFGPGTRLLVL.

The chain couples TRBV11-2 to TRBJ2-3; TRBD2 agrees at 9 bases. The CDR3 sequence is 17 residues long. Germline V gene sequence: CDR1 SGHAT, CDR2 FQNNGV. Trimming removed 6 bases from V and 1 base from J; junction bases left unmatched: 11. The CDR3 reads CASSYPRLAAGTDTQYF. As DNA, the CDR3 is TGTGCCAGCAGTTACCCCCGACTAGCGGCCGGCACAGATACGCAGTATTTT. Full variable domain (rest looked up from reference TRBV11-2 and TRBJ2-3): EAGVAQSPRYKIIEKRQSVAFWCNPISGHATLYWYQQILGQGPKLLIQFQNNGVVDDSQLPKDRFSAERLKGVDSTLKIQPAKLEDSAVYLCASSYPRLAAGTDTQYFGPGTRLTVL.

The rearrangement uses TRBV19 and TRBJ1-1; D call uncertain. The CDR3 totals 12 residues. With 10 bases removed from V and 2 bases from J, the gap between germline ends came to 11 bases. Germline assignment: CDR1 LNHDA and CDR2 SQIVND (reference sequence). CDR3 protein: CATGRSNTEAFF. The CDR3, as DNA: TGTGCCACCGGACGGTCCAACACTGAAGCTTTCTTT.

This sequence joins TRBV5-1 and TRBJ2-1; D gene unclear. Germline CDR1 and CDR2: SGHRS and YFSETQ. With 4 bases removed from V and 12 bases from J, the gap between germline ends came to 14 bases. The CDR3 covers 12 residues. The CDR3 spells CASSDSSVGQFF. The CDR3 DNA is TGCGCCAGCAGCGACTCCTCGGTTGGGCAGTTCTTC.

The V and J genes are TRBV4-2 and TRBJ2-2; 7 bases agree with TRBD1. V shed 0 bases, J shed 3 bases, and the junction held 4 bases outside the gene matches. The length of the CDR3 is 16 residues. Germline CDR1 is LGHNA and CDR2 is YNFKEQ. The CDR3 sequence: CASSQEGGRDTGELFF. The CDR3 DNA sequence: TGTGCCAGCAGCCAAGAAGGGGGCAGAGACACCGGGGAGCTGTTTTTT.

V gene TRBV28 combines with J gene TRBJ2-7; TRBD2 matches 13 bases. The CDR3 extends over 16 amino acids. After removal of 3 bases from V and 2 bases from J, the junction contained 4 bases not matched to a gene. Germline V gene lookup returns CDR1 MDHEN and CDR2 SYDVKM. Here the CDR3 reads CASSFGTSGVPYEQYF. The CDR3 region has the DNA TGTGCCAGCAGTTTTGGGACTAGCGGGGTTCCCTACGAGCAGTACTTC.

This clone was counted once. This same CDR3 is encoded by further DNA sequences in the sample. The chain links TRBV9 to TRBJ2-1; tentative D call: TRBD1 (5 bases). Germline-derived CDR1 and CDR2 are SGDLS and YYNGEE. V dropped 0 bases and J dropped 6 bases, with 10 bases sitting between them. This CDR3 comprises 14 residues. The CDR3 coding sequence is TGTGCCAGCAGCGTAGTTACAACAGGCAATGAGCAGTTCTTC. Residues: CASSVVTTGNEQFF. Filled out from reference TRBV9 and TRBJ2-1, the complete variable domain reads DSGVTQTPKHLITATGQRVTLRCSPRSGDLSVYWYQQSLDQGLQFLIQYYNGEERAKGNILERFSAQQFPDLHSELNLSSLELGDSALYFCASSVVTTGNEQFFGPGTRLTVL.

This chain uses TRBV5-1 with TRBJ1-2; TRBD1 matches at 9 bases. The CDR3 runs 16 residues. Trimming took 3 bases from V and 0 from J; bases not matched to a gene: 6. From germline, CDR1 is SGHRS and CDR2 YFSETQ. The CDR3 loop is CASSSQTGGTNYGYTF. CDR3 DNA: TGCGCCAGCAGCTCCCAGACAGGGGGGACTAACTATGGCTACACCTTC.

This chain uses TRBV18 with TRBJ2-4, with D perhaps TRBD1 or TRBD2 (6 bases each). This CDR3 has 15 amino acids. Germline lookup yields CDR1 KGHSH and CDR2 LQKENI. With 2 bases removed from V and 6 bases from J, the gap between germline ends came to 14 bases. As DNA, the CDR3 is TGTGCCAGCTCACCAATCCGGGGGCAAGGAAACATTCAGTACTTC. Its protein is CASSPIRGQGNIQYF.